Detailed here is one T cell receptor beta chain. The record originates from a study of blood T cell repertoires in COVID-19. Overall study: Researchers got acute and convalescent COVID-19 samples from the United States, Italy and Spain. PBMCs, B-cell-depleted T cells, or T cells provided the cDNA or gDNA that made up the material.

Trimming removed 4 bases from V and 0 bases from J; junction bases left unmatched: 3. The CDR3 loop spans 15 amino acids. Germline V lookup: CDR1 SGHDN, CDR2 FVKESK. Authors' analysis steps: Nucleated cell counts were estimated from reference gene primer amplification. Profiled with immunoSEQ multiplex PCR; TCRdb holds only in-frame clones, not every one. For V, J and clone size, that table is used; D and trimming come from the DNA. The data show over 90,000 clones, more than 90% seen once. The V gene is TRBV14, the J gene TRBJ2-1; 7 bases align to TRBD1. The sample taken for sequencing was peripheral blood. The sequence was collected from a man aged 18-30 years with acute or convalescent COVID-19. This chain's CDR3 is CASSPPGGSYNEQFF. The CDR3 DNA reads TGTGCCAGCAGCCCCCCAGGGGGCTCCTACAATGAGCAGTTCTTC. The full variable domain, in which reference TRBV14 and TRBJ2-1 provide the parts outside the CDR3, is EAGVTQFPSHSVIEKGQTVTLRCDPISGHDNLYWYRRVMGKEIKFLLHFVKESKQDESGMPNNRFLAERTGGTYSTLKVQPAELEDSGVYFCASSPPGGSYNEQFFGPGTRLTVL.